This T cell receptor beta chain originates from a study of T-cell reconstitution after alpha-beta-depleted transplantation in children. Study results and caveats: T-cell numbers and diversity one year post-transplant derived largely from freshly generated T cells.

Unique molecular identifiers were incorporated into the prepared TCRbeta library. TCRdb redid the calling of the PCR reads with MiXCR, one entry per CDR3 protein. The table shows some 550,000 distinct CDR3 sequences, with approximately 22% occurring only once. Germline CDR1 is MNHEY and CDR2 is SVGEGT. CDR3 length: 17 amino acids. Between the trimmed V and J ends, which lost 2 bases and 7 bases, there was a span of 20 bases. Worth noting for this clonotype: Its antigen is not identified.

V and J are TRBV6-2 or TRBV6-3 and TRBJ1-4; possible D gene TRBD1, 6 bases. The starting material was PBMCs, mostly from graft donor cells, obtained 360 days after TCRalphabeta/CD19-depleted stem cell transplant. The clonotype originates from a boy under two years old who had a stem cell transplant for acute myeloid leukemia, so the T cells may come from the graft donor. The CDR3 bases are TGTGCCAGCAGTTACGGCCAACTCAGGGGAAGTGGTGAAAAACTGTTTTTT. This codes for CASSYGQLRGSGEKLFF.